The clone carrying this T cell receptor (delta chain) was seen many times. The protein that TCRdb holds for this DNA derives from a much larger clone and differs from the translated DNA at residue 5, which likely indicates a read error; the protein shown here is translated from the DNA. The data originate from a study of γδ T cells in repeated Plasmodium falciparum infection. Study context: Donors were malaria-exposed Malian children or age- and gender-matched Australian children. Four controlled malaria infections with P. falciparum NF54 spanned 500 to 650 days.

V shed 4 bases, J shed 0 bases, and the junction held 22 bases outside the gene matches. The CDR3 extends over 21 amino acids. Germline-derived CDR1 and CDR2 are TSESDYY and QEAYKQQN. TCRdb reanalyzed the multiplex PCR reads using CATT. Of around 57,000 delta-chain clones in the sample, around 1.7% were seen once. Flow sorting of PBMC yielded separate Vgamma9/Vdelta2+ and Vdelta2-negative gammadelta T cell populations for bulk repertoire analysis. The chain recombines TRAV38-2/DV8 with TRDJ1, with 9 bases aligning to TRDD3. Matching the DNA to germline supplied the J gene, which TCRdb does not give. The origin of this receptor is a pool of human donors (malaria-infected and uninfected, not separated). Sequencing input: gamma-delta T cells from blood. CDR3 amino acids: CAYRGSGVCTGGPANTDKLIF. The CDR3 DNA follows: TGTGCTTATAGGGGCTCCGGGGTGTGTACTGGGGGACCCGCCAACACCGATAAACTCATCTTT.